The next 27 T cell receptor beta chains were all read from a single sample in a study of cytomegalovirus exposure and HLA in healthy donors. The PCR had 60 Vbeta and 13 Jbeta primers. Profiled with immunoSEQ multiplex PCR; TCRdb holds only in-frame clones, not every one. The repertoire holds roughly 100,000 clones, with about 80% as singletons. Sequenced: PBMCs. The receptors shown here come from a man aged 40-55 years in good health and CMV-seronegative.

The CDR3 sequence: CAWSVPVYSFEQYF. The CDR3 DNA reads TGTGCCTGGAGTGTACCCGTCTACAGTTTCGAGCAGTACTTC. The chain links TRBV30 to TRBJ2-7; D gene unclear. Per the germline V gene, CDR1 is GTSNPN and CDR2 is SVGIG (reference sequence). Trimming stripped 0 bases from V and 6 bases from J, with 15 bases between. The CDR3 has 14 residues.

The rearrangement uses TRBV2 and TRBJ1-5, with D tentatively TRBD1 (6 bases). This CDR3 comprises 15 residues. The germline CDR1 and CDR2 sequences are SNHLY and FYNNEI. V gave up 7 bases and J gave up 0 bases, with 13 bases separating them. This CDR3 reads CASTLEGDSNQPQHF. For the CDR3, the DNA is TGTGCCAGCACCCTTGAGGGGGATAGCAATCAGCCCCAGCATTTT. The full variable domain, in which reference TRBV2 and TRBJ1-5 provide the parts outside the CDR3, is EPEVTQTPSHQVTQMGQEVILRCVPISNHLYFYWYRQILGQKVEFLVSFYNNEISEKSEIFDDQFSVERPDGSNFTLKIRSTKLEDSAMYFCASTLEGDSNQPQHFGDGTRLSIL.

The chain recombines TRBV28 with TRBJ2-5; 9 bases fit TRBD2. Near its end, the DNA agrees better with TRBJ2-7, so the J call may be wrong. The CDR3 runs to 16 residues. CDR1 is MDHEN, CDR2 SYDVKM, per germline. The CDR3 coding sequence is TGTGCCAGCAGTTTATTTACTAGCGGGTTTGTCCACGAGCAGTACTTC. This codes for CASSLFTSGFVHEQYF.

The chain has TRBV7-2 and TRBJ2-7; 10 nucleotides match TRBD1. The V gene end was trimmed by 1 base and the J gene end by 0 bases; junction bases not matched to a gene: 12. Germline-derived CDR1 and CDR2 are SGHTA and FQGNSA. The CDR3 consists of 19 residues. The CDR3 loop reads CASSLDETGGFGSSYEQYF. DNA of the CDR3: TGTGCCAGCAGCTTAGATGAGACAGGGGGCTTCGGAAGCTCCTACGAGCAGTACTTC.

The rearrangement links TRBV19 to TRBJ2-1; 7 bases align to TRBD2. This CDR3 spans 13 amino acids. J was trimmed by 5 bases and V by 3 bases; bases with no gene match: 1. The germline gives CDR1 LNHDA, CDR2 SQIVND (reference sequence). CDR3 nucleotide sequence: TGTGCCAGTAGTATTGGGACTAACAATGAGCAGTTCTTC. This codes for CASSIGTNNEQFF.

This clone is a singleton in its sample. Other DNA sequences in this specimen translate into the identical CDR3. The chain combines TRBV19 with TRBJ2-3; 15 bases match TRBD2. In germline, CDR1 is LNHDA, CDR2 SQIVND (reference sequence). This CDR3 has 16 amino acids. The V segment lost 6 bases and the J segment 1 base; nucleotides outside the gene matches: 2. The CDR3 DNA is TGTGCCAGTAGCCGGACTAGCGGGAGGGGCACAGATACGCAGTATTTT. Translated: CASSRTSGRGTDTQYF.

This clone was recorded a few times. The chain combines TRBV7-2 with TRBJ2-1; TRBD2 matches at 11 bases. This CDR3 comprises 15 residues. CDR1 SGHTA and CDR2 FQGNSA come from the germline V gene. J was trimmed by 3 bases and V by 6 bases; bases with no gene match: 4. The CDR3 coding sequence is TGTGCCAGCAGTAGCGGGGGGGCCGGCTACAATGAGCAGTTCTTC. Amino acid sequence: CASSSGGAGYNEQFF.

This rearrangement joins TRBV27 to TRBJ2-7; D perhaps matches TRBD2 (5 bases). Germline CDR1 MNHEY, CDR2 SMNVEV (reference sequence). Deletions cut 5 bases from V and 7 bases from J, with 21 bases between. CDR3 length: 15 amino acids. CDR3 in DNA: TGTGCCAGCAGTAGAGGGAGCCCCCTACTTTGGGAGCAGTACTTC. Amino acids: CASSRGSPLLWEQYF.

This chain joins TRBV7-9 and TRBJ2-7; 9 nucleotides agree with TRBD2. The germline CDR1 and CDR2 sequences are SEHNR and FQNEAQ (reference sequence). After removal of 8 bases from V and 6 bases from J, the junction contained 8 bases not matched to a gene. The CDR3 extends over 13 amino acids. CDR3 in amino acids: CASARGGESEQYF. In DNA, the CDR3 is TGTGCCAGCGCGCGGGGGGGGGAGTCCGAGCAGTACTTC.

J is TRBJ2-3 and V is TRBV28; perhaps TRBD1 as D (5 bases). The germline V gene has CDR1 MDHEN and CDR2 SYDVKM. V was trimmed by 5 bases and J by 2 bases, leaving 8 bases between them. The CDR3 extends over 13 amino acids. The CDR3 sequence: CASSDSPTDTQYF. CDR3 DNA: TGTGCCAGCAGTGACAGCCCCACAGATACGCAGTATTTT.

This chain connects TRBV2 to TRBJ2-2, with unresolved D. CDR1 and CDR2 (germline): SNHLY, FYNNEI. Trimming took off 6 bases at V and 5 bases at J, with 13 bases between the two ends. The CDR3 extends over 14 amino acids. The CDR3: CASSSSSRTGELFF. As DNA, the CDR3 is TGTGCCAGCAGCTCCTCTTCTCGGACCGGGGAGCTGTTTTTT. Complete variable domain (other parts from reference TRBV2 and TRBJ2-2): EPEVTQTPSHQVTQMGQEVILRCVPISNHLYFYWYRQILGQKVEFLVSFYNNEISEKSEIFDDQFSVERPDGSNFTLKIRSTKLEDSAMYFCASSSSSRTGELFFGEGSRLTVL.

V is TRBV19 and J is TRBJ2-7, with 8 bases fitting TRBD2. The trim removed 7 bases at V and 3 bases at J, leaving 5 bases unmatched. This CDR3 is 13 amino acids long. Germline-derived CDR1 and CDR2 are LNHDA and SQIVND (reference sequence). CDR3 residues: CASTPGGSYEQYF. The CDR3 DNA reads as TGTGCCAGTACCCCGGGGGGGAGCTACGAGCAGTACTTC.

This chain connects TRBV7-2 to TRBJ2-6; no definite D call. The germline V and J ends were trimmed by 4 bases and 0 bases, with 10 bases remaining between them. CDR3 length: 16 amino acids. Germline V gene data show CDR1 as SGHTA and CDR2 as FQGNSA. The CDR3 sequence is CASSSLFYSGANVLTF. The CDR3 region has the DNA TGTGCCAGCAGCTCCCTCTTTTACTCTGGGGCCAACGTCCTGACTTTC.

V and J are TRBV5-1 and TRBJ1-1, with D possibly matching TRBD1 (6 bases). V was shortened by 7 bases and J by 4 bases, with 11 bases between the two germline ends. In germline, CDR1 is SGHRS, CDR2 YFSETQ. This CDR3 is 12 amino acids long. The CDR3 coding sequence is TGCGCCAGCTTTGGCAGGGGCACTGAAGCTTTCTTT. Translated, it gives CASFGRGTEAFF.

This clone was counted once. V and J are TRBV7-9 and TRBJ2-7; D not certain. The V end was cut by 4 bases, the J end by 2 bases, with 9 bases between. Germline lookup yields CDR1 SEHNR and CDR2 FQNEAQ (reference sequence). This CDR3 comprises 13 residues. CDR3 sequence (DNA): TGTGCCAGCAGCTCCAGCGTTCCCTACGAGCAGTACTTC. It translates to CASSSSVPYEQYF.

The table lists this clone with a count of one. This CDR3 is CASSEQQGTTGNTIYF. The CDR3 DNA sequence: TGTGCCAGCAGTGAACAACAGGGGACGACTGGAAACACCATATATTTT. This chain joins TRBV6-1 and TRBJ1-3; 7 bases fit TRBD1. V dropped 2 bases and J dropped 2; count of bases not matched to a gene: 6. The CDR3 consists of 16 residues. Per germline, CDR1 MNHNS and CDR2 SASEGT.

The chain combines TRBV30 with TRBJ2-7, with D maybe TRBD2 (5 bases). The length of the CDR3 is 14 residues. V was shortened by 2 bases and J by 2 bases, with 13 bases between the two germline ends. Germline V gene lookup returns CDR1 GTSNPN and CDR2 SVGIG (reference sequence). The CDR3 here is CAWSYGVSTYEQYF. The CDR3 DNA is TGTGCCTGGAGTTACGGGGTGTCCACCTACGAGCAGTACTTC.

The J gene is TRBJ2-7, the V gene TRBV28, with 12 nucleotides matching TRBD2. The CDR3 spans 15 residues. V dropped 6 bases and J dropped 6; count of bases not matched to a gene: 9. Germline CDR1 and CDR2: MDHEN and SYDVKM. CDR3 in amino acids: CASRGAGTSGREQYF. As DNA, the CDR3 is TGTGCCAGCAGGGGGGCCGGGACTAGCGGGCGCGAGCAGTACTTC. Using reference TRBV28 and TRBJ2-7 for the parts outside the CDR3, the full variable domain is DVKVTQSSRYLVKRTGEKVFLECVQDMDHENMFWYRQDPGLGLRLIYFSYDVKMKEKGDIPEGYSVSREKKERFSLILESASTNQTSMYLCASRGAGTSGREQYFGPGTRLTVT.

Here the CDR3 DNA reads TGTGCCGGGCGGGGGACAGGGGGAAGTCAGCCCCAGCATTTT. Translated: CAGRGTGGSQPQHF. V and J are TRBV28 and TRBJ1-5; 11 positions agree with TRBD1. CDR1 is MDHEN, CDR2 SYDVKM, per germline. The CDR3 has 14 amino acids. V lost 11 bases and J lost 6; bases outside the gene matches: 9.

This clone occurred a few times. This chain's CDR3 is CASSDHVPAGLNEKLFF. CDR3 DNA sequence: TGTGCCAGCAGTGACCACGTCCCGGCAGGCCTTAATGAAAAACTGTTTTTT. V usage is TRBV25-1 and J usage is TRBJ1-4; no reliable D call. Germline loops: CDR1 MGHDK, CDR2 SYGVNS. This CDR3 spans 17 amino acids. V was pared by 3 bases and J by 4 bases, with 18 bases between.

This sequence joins TRBV10-2 and TRBJ2-5, with 10 bases matching TRBD2. CDR3 length: 17 residues. V lost 0 bases and J lost 5; bases outside the gene matches: 9. The germline V gene encodes CDR1 WSHSY and CDR2 SAAADI. The CDR3 DNA follows: TGCGCCAGCAGTGAGTCGACTACTAGCGGGGCCCCTGAGACCCAGTACTTC. Protein sequence: CASSESTTSGAPETQYF.

This clone appeared a few times. The chain combines TRBV19 with TRBJ2-5; 10 nucleotides match TRBD2. The CDR3 consists of 15 residues. Trimming at V came to 3 bases and at J to 6 bases, leaving 7 bases not matched to a gene. CDR1 and CDR2 from the germline V gene are LNHDA and SQIVND (reference sequence). The CDR3 sequence: CASSIPGLAEKTQYF. Here the CDR3 DNA reads TGTGCCAGTAGTATCCCCGGACTAGCGGAGAAGACCCAGTACTTC.

The chain uses TRBV5-1 and TRBJ2-2, with a tentative D call TRBD2 (6 bases). From germline, CDR1 is SGHRS and CDR2 YFSETQ. The length of the CDR3 is 14 residues. V shed 5 bases and J shed 7 bases, with 15 bases lying between them. CDR3 in amino acids: CASSRGLPGGELFF. The CDR3 coding sequence is TGCGCCAGCAGTAGGGGACTGCCGGGCGGGGAGCTGTTTTTT.

This clone appeared a few times. CDR3 sequence (DNA): TGCGCCAGCAGCCTGAATTCGGGGGGCCGATCTCCCTACGAGCAGTACTTC. Its protein is CASSLNSGGRSPYEQYF. This chain uses TRBV4-1 with TRBJ2-7; the D gene is possibly TRBD2 (7 bases). The V gene's germline CDR1 is MGHRA and CDR2 YSYEKL. This CDR3 is 17 amino acids long. Trimming pared 4 bases from V and 2 bases from J, leaving 21 bases between.

The rearrangement joins TRBV7-2 to TRBJ1-2; no reliable D call. With 3 bases removed from V and 5 bases from J, the gap between germline ends came to 13 bases. Germline V gene sequence: CDR1 SGHTA, CDR2 FQGNSA. CDR3 size: 14 residues. The CDR3 loop reads CASSFPLAGYGYTF. CDR3 nucleotide sequence: TGTGCCAGCAGCTTTCCCCTCGCGGGGTATGGCTACACCTTC. The full variable domain, in which reference TRBV7-2 and TRBJ1-2 provide the parts outside the CDR3, is GAGVSQSPSNKVTEKGKDVELRCDPISGHTALYWYRQSLGQGLEFLIYFQGNSAPDKSGLPSDRFSAERTGGSVSTLTIQRTQQEDSAVYLCASSFPLAGYGYTFGSGTRLTVV.

This clone was counted once. V is TRBV9 and J is TRBJ2-1; 15 bases agree with TRBD2. The CDR3 sequence is 18 residues long. Germline trimming cut 4 bases from V and 0 bases from J; bases unmatched to any gene: 5. Germline V CDR1 and CDR2: SGDLS, YYNGEE. CDR3: CASSSGLAGGRSYNEQFF. CDR3 bases: TGTGCCAGCAGCTCGGGACTAGCGGGGGGTCGCTCCTACAATGAGCAGTTCTTC.

This clone occurred a few times. V and J are TRBV4-1 and TRBJ1-1, with D perhaps matching TRBD1 (5 bases). Trimming took off 3 bases at V and 1 base at J, with 12 bases between the two ends. Germline V gives CDR1 MGHRA, CDR2 YSYEKL. This CDR3 contains 15 residues. The CDR3 loop reads CASSQNPTGNTEAFF. Written as DNA, the CDR3 is TGCGCCAGCAGCCAGAACCCAACAGGGAACACTGAAGCTTTCTTT.